This is a list of T cell receptor beta chains from one sample in a study of shared clonotypes between healthy human individuals. The assay was immunoSEQ multiplex PCR, and TCRdb's table has in-frame clones only and misses some. The sample yields 950,000 to 1,200,000 clones, 77% seen once. The sequenced sample consisted of memory CD4+ T cells from PBMCs. The origin of the receptors is a man aged 18 to 29 in good health. Some clones in this sample may be carry-over from other donors' samples. Each CDR3 is given with its conserved first and last residue. A D gene is named only where the DNA matches it firmly. Clone size is given for some rows only: seen once, a few or many times, or a class if the clone is expanded.

clone size	J gene	D gene	V gene	CDR3 protein	CDR3 DNA
NA	TRBJ2-3	NA	TRBV7-3	CASSSHGGGLNTQYF	TGTGCCAGCAGCTCCCATGGCGGGGGCTTAAATACGCAGTATTTT
NA	TRBJ1-5	NA	TRBV23-1	CASPGTHNQPQHF	TGCGCCAGCCCCGGGACCCACAATCAGCCCCAGCATTTT
NA	TRBJ2-5	TRBD1	TRBV4-1	CASSQERQGRTQYF	TGCGCCAGCAGCCAGGAAAGACAGGGAAGGACCCAGTACTTC
once	TRBJ2-1	NA	TRBV2	CATHIQGDGEQFF	TGTGCCACCCATATCCAGGGTGACGGCGAGCAGTTCTTC
NA	TRBJ2-1	TRBD2	TRBV15	CATSRDSEAGGYNEQFF	TGTGCCACCAGCAGAGATTCTGAAGCGGGAGGCTACAATGAGCAGTTCTTC
NA	TRBJ2-1	NA	TRBV5-1	CASSWGDSINEQFF	TGCGCCAGCAGCTGGGGGGACAGTATTAATGAGCAGTTCTTC
NA	TRBJ1-4	TRBD1	TRBV28	CASRSSGTGATNEKLFF	TGTGCCAGCAGATCCTCCGGGACAGGGGCAACTAATGAAAAACTGTTTTTT
NA	TRBJ2-1	NA	TRBV5-1	CASQAATSYNEQFF	TGCGCCAGCCAAGCAGCGACCTCCTACAATGAGCAGTTCTTC
NA	TRBJ1-1	NA	TRBV29-1	CSVVGELNTEAFF	TGCAGCGTTGTCGGCGAACTGAACACTGAAGCTTTCTTT
NA	TRBJ1-1	NA	TRBV27	CASTSGTRNTEAFF	TGTGCCAGCACCTCCGGGACAAGGAACACTGAAGCTTTCTTT
NA	TRBJ2-3	NA	TRBV28	CASSSGEDTDTQYF	TGTGCCAGCAGTTCGGGAGAGGACACAGATACGCAGTATTTT
NA	TRBJ2-2	TRBD2	TRBV19	CASSGTSGKANTGELFF	TGTGCCAGTAGTGGGACTAGCGGGAAGGCGAACACCGGGGAGCTGTTTTTT
NA	TRBJ2-7	TRBD1	TRBV14	CASSSLLGTGAPEQYF	TGTGCCAGCAGCTCCCTTCTCGGGACAGGGGCCCCCGAGCAGTACTTC
NA	TRBJ1-6	NA	TRBV4-2	CASSQDWRQDSPLHF	TGTGCCAGCAGCCAAGATTGGCGTCAGGATTCACCCCTCCACTTT
NA	TRBJ2-7	TRBD2	TRBV5-1	CASSFQRGSYEQYF	TGCGCCAGCAGCTTCCAGCGGGGTTCCTACGAGCAGTACTTC
once	TRBJ2-7	TRBD1	TRBV10-3	CATLGTGNYEQYF	TGTGCCACCCTGGGGACAGGCAACTACGAGCAGTACTTC
NA	TRBJ1-3	NA	TRBV20-1	CSALTGNTIYF	TGCAGTGCCCTCACCGGAAACACCATATATTTT
NA	TRBJ1-2	NA	TRBV5-1	CASSPGGVNYGYTF	TGCGCCAGCAGCCCCGGTGGCGTTAACTATGGCTACACCTTC
NA	TRBJ2-5	TRBD2	TRBV7-8	CASSSRTSGSGGETQYF	TGTGCCAGCAGCTCTAGGACTAGCGGTAGCGGCGGGGAGACCCAGTACTTC
few	TRBJ2-5	NA	TRBV4-1	CASSQEYRETQYF	TGCGCCAGCAGCCAAGAATACAGAGAGACCCAGTACTTC
NA	TRBJ2-5	NA	TRBV7-3	CASSSTGQGTQYF	TGTGCCAGCAGCTCCACAGGTCAGGGGACCCAGTACTTC
NA	TRBJ1-1	NA	TRBV7-9	CASDLGTEAFF	TGTGCCAGCGATTTAGGCACTGAAGCTTTCTTT
NA	TRBJ1-2	NA	TRBV2	CASSGTDYGYTF	TGTGCCAGCAGTGGTACAGACTATGGCTACACCTTC
NA	TRBJ2-5	NA	TRBV9	CASSVGGETQYF	TGTGCCAGCAGCGTAGGTGGGGAGACCCAGTACTTC
few	TRBJ1-1	NA	TRBV27	CASSLSAVNTEAFF	TGTGCCAGCAGTTTATCGGCGGTGAACACTGAAGCTTTCTTT
NA	TRBJ2-1	TRBD2	TRBV14	CASSQEGSLADAAPSPYNEQFF	TGTGCCAGCAGCCAAGAAGGGTCTCTAGCGGACGCGGCCCCGTCCCCCTACAATGAGCAGTTCTTC
NA	TRBJ1-1	TRBD1	TRBV18	CASSPSTGAAFF	TGTGCCAGCTCACCCTCGACAGGGGCAGCTTTCTTT
NA	TRBJ2-5	NA	TRBV27	CASSLLYQETQYF	TGTGCCAGCAGTTTATTATACCAAGAGACCCAGTACTTC
NA	TRBJ1-1	NA	TRBV29-1	CSTVRTPRAEAFF	TGCAGCACAGTCAGGACCCCCCGCGCTGAAGCTTTCTTT
NA	TRBJ1-2	TRBD1	TRBV5-8	CASSPDRGHGYGYTF	TGTGCCAGCAGCCCTGACAGGGGGCATGGCTATGGCTACACCTTC
once	TRBJ1-1	NA	TRBV2	CASSVAEGNTEAFF	TGTGCCAGCAGTGTCGCCGAGGGGAACACTGAAGCTTTCTTT
few	TRBJ1-1	NA	TRBV28	CASTSVGTEAFF	TGTGCCAGCACCTCAGTGGGGACTGAAGCTTTCTTT
NA	TRBJ1-1	TRBD1	TRBV5-1	CASSQDRVTEAFF	TGCGCCAGCAGCCAAGACAGGGTGACTGAAGCTTTCTTT
once	TRBJ1-3	NA	TRBV10-3	CAISEPGFGNTIYF	TGTGCCATCAGTGAACCAGGGTTTGGAAACACCATATATTTT
NA	TRBJ2-2	TRBD1	TRBV7-2	CASSVQGSTGELFF	TGTGCCAGCAGCGTACAGGGGAGCACCGGGGAGCTGTTTTTT